This T cell receptor beta chain was sequenced in a study of cytomegalovirus exposure and HLA in healthy donors. General study findings and limits: Reports showed the classifier diagnosing cytomegalovirus status with high specificity and sensitivity. There were some public TCRs occurring in many donors, but most TCR sequences were rare. The study listed under 200 cytomegalovirus-associated TCR beta chains. Specificity for CMV antigens was confirmed in vitro for a few of the CMV-associated chains.

Of note for this clone: The antigen remains undetermined.

CDR1 is SGHRS, CDR2 YFSETQ, per germline. The CDR3 spans 14 residues. Deletions cut 2 bases from V and 5 bases from J, with 12 bases between. Sequencing used immunoSEQ multiplex PCR; TCRdb keeps in-frame clones, though not all of them. The table has some 240,000 clones, 70% to 90% seen once. This sequence originates from a woman in her thirties in good health and CMV-seropositive. Source material: PBMCs. The chain is built from TRBV5-1 and TRBJ2-3; the D gene is possibly TRBD1 (6 bases). In nucleotides, the CDR3 is TGCGCCAGCAGCTTTTGGGGGCGCATAGATACGCAGTATTTT. Amino acid sequence: CASSFWGRIDTQYF.